The entry below gives a single T cell receptor beta chain sequence along with its context. Its antigen remains unidentified. No much larger clone exists at a distance of one base, and base qualities are not known. CD8 naive samples consisted of CD45RO-negative cells that were positively selected for CCR7, yielding a CD45RA+CCR7+ population without TemRA cells. Donors were healthy HIV-negative adults with no recently reported acute infections or vaccinations. Every donor was a Caucasian adult residing in Nashville, Tennessee, USA. Blood was collected by leukapheresis, and PBMCs were isolated by Ficoll-Histopaque density gradient centrifugation and then cryopreserved in liquid nitrogen vapor phase. Analytical flow cytometry was used to check the purity and quantity of each magnetically sorted T cell population. Each sorted fraction had its genomic DNA isolated and then quantified by UV absorbance on a Nanodrop 2000c.

The CDR3 sequence holds 14 residues, the cysteine and phenylalanine included. The only DNA kept is the CDR3, 42 bases in frame from the first base. V is cut by 0 bases and J by 3 bases, and the space between the germline ends is 9 bases. CDR1 and CDR2 (GTSNPN, SVGIG) derive from the germline V gene (reference sequence). Using the deep immunoSEQ assay, multiplex PCR amplified TCR CDR3 regions from genomic DNA. For each cell subset, the extracted genomic DNA was distributed evenly across all wells of several immunoSEQ 96-well plates, and each plate served as one replicate. For sorted subsets, approximately 190 ng of genomic DNA, equivalent to 25,000 to 35,000 T cell genomes, went into each replicate PCR. Purified libraries were quantified with a Qubit 3.0 fluorometer, sized on a Bioanalyzer 2100, and re-quantified with the KAPA Library Quantification kit. Each immunoSEQ 96-well plate was sequenced on its own single-read 150-cycle Illumina NextSeq 550 flow cell. As for the original processing: Because the immunoSEQ output held only junctional sequences and lacked quality scores, the filtering could not match the filtering applied to full-length reads. To assign V/J genes and CDR3, sequences were annotated against IMGT germline references using PyIR, a Python wrapper for IgBLAST v1.9. Any read was removed if the V/J assignment was weak (E-value above 1e-6), the CDR3 was missing, or the read contained stop codons, out-of-frame junctions, or ambiguous translated residues. V3J clonotypes were defined as sequences sharing the same inferred V gene, J gene, and CDR3 amino acid sequence. Percentage overlap between repertoires was calculated by dividing the number of shared unique clonotypes by the size of the smaller repertoire. RTK rarefaction, the Chao1 estimator, and Recon v2.1 estimates of unobserved clonotypes were used to assess repertoire richness. Generation probabilities for all TCRbeta clonotypes obtained by the gDNA method from a few donors were computed using OLGA. TCRdb provides this immuneACCESS table in a form limited to in-frame rearrangements. Some clones are lacking; in checked studies, under half of them reflect an unresolved V gene, and why the rest are absent is not known. The V and J calls and clone size were taken over from that table, and D and trimming were inferred from the DNA. In this sample the table shows around 2,000,000 clones, roughly 94% of which occur a single time. 1% to 1.3% of the sample goes to the ten largest clones.

These data come from a study of shared clonotypes between healthy human individuals (dated by TCRdb to 2020 to 2022). In the study overall: Three men and a couple of women, aged 18 to 49 years, made up the cohort. Per donor, three plates each were used for CD4 naive and CD4 memory, two for CD8 naive, and one for CD8 memory. To estimate repertoire size and how much clonotype sharing occurs between individuals, the study deeply sequenced the blood TCR repertoires of about 5 healthy adults. Libraries were prepared and TCR repertoires were sequenced by different laboratories using diverse techniques, in order to increase sequencing depth and limit assay-specific biases. Leukapheresis yielded between about 0.85 and 10 billion PBMCs per donor. General findings and caveats noted by the study authors: Rarefaction of sorted-subset datasets indicated incomplete sequencing despite the large sequencing depth. Across a handful of donors, approximately 4.9% of naive CD4, roughly 3.5% of naive CD8, 2% to 2.5% of memory CD4, and over 0.35% of memory CD8 clonotypes were shared. The small number of donors limited the genetic and exposure-history diversity represented. Larger estimated clonotype richness was generally found for naive subsets than for memory subsets. Pairwise subsampling indicated that sequencing depth was expected to affect the degree of clonotype sharing among donors. Higher generation probabilities were observed for clonotypes shared by all four sorted-subset donors than for non-shared clonotypes. Sampling was restricted to blood, and TCR repertoires in tissue are likely to differ from TCR repertoires in blood.

The sequencing sample was made of naive CD8+ T cells sorted from blood. Taken with the paper, the label for cell subset or site translates to: CD45RA+CCR7+. The sequence was obtained from a man in his late teens or twenties in good health. The chain links TRBV30 with TRBJ2-1; a weak D assignment points to TRBD2 (6 bases agree). CDR3 loop: CAWSVGRGYNEQFF. Here is the DNA: TGTGCCTGGAGTGTAGGGCGGGGCTACAATGAGCAGTTCTTC.